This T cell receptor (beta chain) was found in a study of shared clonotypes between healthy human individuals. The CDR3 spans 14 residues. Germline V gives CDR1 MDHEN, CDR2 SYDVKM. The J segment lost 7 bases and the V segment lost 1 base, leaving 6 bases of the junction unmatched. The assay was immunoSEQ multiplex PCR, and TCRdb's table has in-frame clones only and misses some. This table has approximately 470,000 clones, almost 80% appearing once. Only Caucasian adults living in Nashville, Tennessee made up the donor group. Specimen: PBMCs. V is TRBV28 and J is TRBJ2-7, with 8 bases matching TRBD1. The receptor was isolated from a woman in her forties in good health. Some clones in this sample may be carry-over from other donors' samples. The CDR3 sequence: CASSLSQGAQEQYF. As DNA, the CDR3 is TGTGCCAGCAGTTTATCCCAGGGGGCGCAAGAGCAGTACTTC.